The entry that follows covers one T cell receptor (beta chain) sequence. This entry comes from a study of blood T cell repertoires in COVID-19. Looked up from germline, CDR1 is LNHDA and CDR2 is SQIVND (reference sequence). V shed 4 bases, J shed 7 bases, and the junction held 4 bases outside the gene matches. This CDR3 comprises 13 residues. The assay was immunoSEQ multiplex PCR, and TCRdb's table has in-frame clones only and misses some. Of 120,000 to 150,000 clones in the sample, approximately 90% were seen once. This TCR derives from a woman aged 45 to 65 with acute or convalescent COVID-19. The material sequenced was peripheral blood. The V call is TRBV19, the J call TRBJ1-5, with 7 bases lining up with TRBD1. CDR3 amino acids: CASSTGGRQPQHF. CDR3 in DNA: TGTGCCAGTAGTACAGGGGGAAGGCAGCCCCAGCATTTT.